The next 12 T cell receptor beta chains were all read from a single sample in a study of OX40 agonist ivuxolimab in advanced cancers. The library was made by the immunoSEQ multiplex PCR assay. TCRdb limited this immuneACCESS table to in-frame rearrangements with V and J called. A share of clones is missing; checked studies link under half to unresolved V genes, and the rest is unexplained. The table for this sample lists about 93,000 clones; around 92% of them were counted only once. Around 0.51% of the sample is in the top ten clones. Sequenced here: CD4+ or CD8+ T cells sorted from blood, sampled in a trial of the OX40 agonist ivuxolimab. The receptors derive from an adult with an advanced solid tumor such as melanoma, head and neck, liver or kidney cancer.

This clone was counted a single time. The J gene is TRBJ2-3, the V gene TRBV10-1; no firm D call. The V end was cut by 0 bases, the J end by 4 bases, with 11 bases between. The CDR3 spans 15 residues. In germline, CDR1 is WNHNN, CDR2 SYGVQD (reference sequence). As DNA, the CDR3 is TGCGCCAGCAGTGAGTCGGCGCATAAGCCAGATACGCAGTATTTT. It translates to CASSESAHKPDTQYF.

The chain is built from TRBV30 and TRBJ2-7, with 11 nucleotides matching TRBD1. The V gene end was trimmed by 3 bases and the J gene end by 6 bases; junction bases not matched to a gene: 13. This CDR3 region has 16 residues. Germline values: CDR1 GTSNPN, CDR2 SVGIG (reference sequence). The CDR3 sequence is CAWRTGQGAALAEQYF. The CDR3 DNA is TGTGCCTGGAGGACCGGACAGGGGGCGGCCCTTGCCGAGCAGTACTTC.

This chain uses TRBV5-1 with TRBJ2-3; D may be TRBD1 or TRBD2 (6 bases each). The CDR3 length is 16 residues. Germline values: CDR1 SGHRS, CDR2 YFSETQ. The germline V and J ends were trimmed by 4 bases and 5 bases, with 20 bases remaining between them. CDR3 amino acids: CASSRTVGGSEDTQYF. In DNA form, the CDR3 reads TGCGCCAGCAGCCGCACAGTGGGGGGCTCGGAAGATACGCAGTATTTT.

The chain joins TRBV9 to TRBJ1-2; 10 bases are shared with TRBD1. This CDR3 comprises 15 residues. V trimming: 3 bases; J trimming: 6 bases; junction bases outside the gene matches: 8. Germline CDR1 and CDR2: SGDLS and YYNGEE. The CDR3 DNA follows: TGTGCCAGCAGCGCCTTGGGACAGGGGACTAATGGCTACACCTTC. This sequence encodes CASSALGQGTNGYTF.

V gene TRBV4-2 combines with J gene TRBJ1-5; 7 bases line up with TRBD1. The CDR3 is 15 residues long. Germline trimming cut 5 bases from V and 6 bases from J; bases unmatched to any gene: 10. The germline V gene encodes CDR1 LGHNA and CDR2 YNFKEQ. CDR3: CASSDRQGGGQPQHF. The CDR3 DNA reads TGTGCCAGCAGCGACCGACAGGGCGGGGGTCAGCCCCAGCATTTT.

The gene calls are TRBV19 and TRBJ2-7; 9 bases are shared with TRBD1. The CDR3 loop spans 13 amino acids. Germline V lookup: CDR1 LNHDA, CDR2 SQIVND (reference sequence). V shed 7 bases and J 3 bases; nucleotides not matched to a gene: 4. The chain's CDR3 is CASKGTGRYEQYF. The CDR3 DNA is TGTGCCAGTAAAGGGACAGGGCGCTACGAGCAGTACTTC.

J is TRBJ1-6 and V is TRBV18; 8 nucleotides align to TRBD1. This CDR3 is built from 16 residues. J gave up 6 bases and V 3 bases, and 7 bases lay outside the gene matches. Germline V gene sequence: CDR1 KGHSH, CDR2 LQKENI. The CDR3 sequence: CASSPARDRSNSPLHF. The CDR3 DNA is TGTGCCAGCTCACCTGCAAGGGACAGGAGTAATTCACCCCTCCACTTT.

The chain links TRBV27 to TRBJ2-1, with a tentative D call TRBD1 (6 bases). CDR1 and CDR2 from the germline V gene are MNHEY and SMNVEV (reference sequence). V lost 6 bases and J lost 2, with 20 bases in between. The CDR3 length is 17 residues. CDR3 region: CASRSVGGPAAYNEQFF. CDR3 coding DNA: TGTGCCAGCAGGTCGGTAGGGGGACCGGCCGCCTACAATGAGCAGTTCTTC.

The gene calls are TRBV30 and TRBJ1-6; 8 bases line up with TRBD1. The CDR3 consists of 17 residues. The junction had 15 bases not matched to a gene; V was cut back by 7 bases and J by 4 bases. The germline CDR1 and CDR2 sequences are GTSNPN and SVGIG (reference sequence). As DNA, the CDR3 is TGTGCCTTATCCGGGCAGGGGGCGTCTGGTTATAATTCACCCCTCCACTTT. Translation gives CALSGQGASGYNSPLHF. The full variable domain, in which reference TRBV30 and TRBJ1-6 provide the parts outside the CDR3, is SQTIHQWPATLVQPVGSPLSLECTVEGTSNPNLYWYRQAAGRGLQLLFYSVGIGQISSEVPQNLSASRPQDRQFILSSKKLLLSDSGFYLCALSGQGASGYNSPLHFGNGTRLTVT.

The chain is built from TRBV6-1 and TRBJ2-1; D uncertain. Trimming removed 5 bases from V and 10 bases from J, with 9 bases in between. The CDR3 spans 11 residues. Germline V gene sequence: CDR1 MNHNS, CDR2 SASEGT. This CDR3 reads CASSYGYEQFF. The CDR3 DNA reads as TGTGCCAGCAGTTACGGATACGAGCAGTTCTTC.

The chain employs TRBV16 and TRBJ2-7, with TRBD1 as a possible D gene (5 bases). The germline CDR1 and CDR2 sequences are KGHSY and FQNENV. CDR3 length equals 14 residues. V dropped 2 bases and J dropped 2 bases, with 10 bases sitting between them. CDR3 nucleotide sequence: TGTGCCAGCAGCCAACCGACAGTTCCCTACGAGCAGTACTTC. It is translated as CASSQPTVPYEQYF. Full variable domain (rest looked up from reference TRBV16 and TRBJ2-7): GEEVAQTPKHLVRGEGQKAKLYCAPIKGHSYVFWYQQVLKNEFKFLISFQNENVFDETGMPKERFSAKCLPNSPCSLEIQATKLEDSAVYFCASSQPTVPYEQYFGPGTRLTVT.

This chain connects TRBV20-1 to TRBJ2-1, with D perhaps TRBD2 (6 bases). The CDR3 sequence is 10 residues long. Germline V CDR1 and CDR2: DFQATT, SNEGSKA (reference sequence). CDR3 amino acids: CSGRQTEQFF. Written as DNA, the CDR3 is TGCAGCGGGAGACAAACGGAGCAGTTCTTC.